The TCR beta chain under discussion was sequenced for a study of T and B cells in COVID-19 patients. The overall study: The recovered cohort's median age was about 35 years, versus roughly 63 years in active infection.

The V gene's germline CDR1 is LNHDA and CDR2 SQIVND (reference sequence). The CDR3 is 17 residues long. V shed 3 bases, J shed 5 bases, and the junction held 13 bases outside the gene matches. BIOMED2 TRB-A/B primer pools were used in multiplex TRB PCR. A single record per CDR3 protein comes from TCRdb applying MiXCR to the multiplex PCR reads. The sample consists of 13,000 or so distinct CDR3 sequences, around 25% of them appearing once. In this sample, this clonotype is medium-sized (0.01 to 0.1%). Its antigen is still unknown. Study-level points and caveats: No sequencing was yet done of CD4+, regulatory or CD8+ subsets, or of SARS-CoV-2-responsive or tetramer+ sorted cells.

Each TRB amplification used roughly 230-550 ng of genomic DNA from blood. The TCR comes from a human donor who had recovered from COVID-19. The rearrangement joins TRBV19 to TRBJ2-5, with TRBD2 matching 9 bases. The sample comprised blood. The CDR3 DNA follows: TGTGCCAGTAGTATTAAAATACAGGGACTAGCCGGGGAGACCCAGTACTTC. This gives the protein CASSIKIQGLAGETQYF. The full variable domain, completed using reference TRBV19 and TRBJ2-5, is DGGITQSPKYLFRKEGQNVTLSCEQNLNHDAMYWYRQDPGQGLRLIYYSQIVNDFQKGDIAEGYSVSREKKESFPLTVTSAQKNPTAFYLCASSIKIQGLAGETQYFGPGTRLLVL.